These 24 T cell receptor beta chains originate from one sample sequenced in a study of cytomegalovirus exposure and HLA in healthy donors (dated by TCRdb to between 2016 and 2019). The library was obtained by the immunoSEQ multiplex PCR assay. For the multiplex PCR, a mixture combining 60 forward primers for TCR Vbeta segments and 13 reverse primers for TCR Jbeta segments was used. TCRdb retrieved this table from immuneACCESS and kept in-frame rearrangements only. Not all clones are present; in checked studies, unresolved V genes account for under half, and no reason is known for the remainder. The sample table holds about 160,000 clones, of which around 83% were seen once. The ten largest clonotypes hold about 2.1% of the sample. Sequencing was performed on PBMCs. The receptors here all came from a man aged 18 to 35 in good health and CMV-seropositive.

This clone has only one observation. The genes are TRBV7-2 and TRBJ1-6; a possible D gene is TRBD1 (5 bases). Germline CDR1 is SGHTA and CDR2 is FQGNSA. V lost 3 bases and J 5 bases, leaving 8 bases between the germline ends. This CDR3 comprises 14 residues. CDR3 coding DNA: TGTGCCAGCAGCTTCAGACAGAATAATTCACCCCTCCACTTT. Translating gives CASSFRQNNSPLHF.

As DNA, the CDR3 is TGTGCCAGCAGTCCAGTCACATCTGGGGCCAACGTCCTGACTTTC. This codes for CASSPVTSGANVLTF. The rearrangement joins TRBV6-5 to TRBJ2-6, with D hard to call. Germline V CDR1 and CDR2: MNHEY, SVGAGI. Trimming removed 5 bases at V and 1 base at J, with 9 bases between. CDR3 size: 15 residues.

In this sample, this clone turned up a few times. The chain joins TRBV7-8 to TRBJ2-7; D not resolved. The ends were cut back, 4 bases at V and 0 bases at J, with 10 bases in the middle. The germline V gene has CDR1 SGHVS and CDR2 FQNEAQ. CDR3 length: 14 residues. The CDR3: CASSSAAYSYEQYF. Here the CDR3 DNA reads TGTGCCAGCAGCTCGGCGGCCTACTCCTACGAGCAGTACTTC.

This clone was seen only a few times. The chain joins TRBV7-9 to TRBJ1-1; D ambiguous. The germline CDR1 and CDR2 sequences are SEHNR and FQNEAQ (reference sequence). CDR3 size: 13 residues. Trimming stripped 0 bases from V and 8 bases from J, with 10 bases between. The CDR3 region is CASSLAGSGEAFF. CDR3 sequence (DNA): TGTGCCAGCAGCTTAGCGGGGTCGGGGGAAGCTTTCTTT.

The V gene is TRBV6-1, the J gene TRBJ2-2; perhaps TRBD2 as D (5 bases). The CDR3 has 15 residues. The germline V gene has CDR1 MNHNS and CDR2 SASEGT. Trimming left V 2 bases short and J 2 bases short, with 9 bases between. The CDR3 spells CASSEREKNTGELFF. The CDR3 DNA sequence: TGTGCCAGCAGTGAAAGGGAGAAAAACACCGGGGAGCTGTTTTTT.

The rearrangement uses TRBV4-2 and TRBJ1-3, with TRBD1 as a possible D gene (5 bases). The CDR3 has 19 amino acids. Between the trimmed V and J ends, which lost 4 bases and 1 base, there was a span of 23 bases. Germline assignment: CDR1 LGHNA and CDR2 YNFKEQ. CDR3 DNA: TGTGCCAGCAGCCTTAACCCATCGGGGGGTCCGGGATCTGGAAACACCATATATTTT. The encoded protein is CASSLNPSGGPGSGNTIYF.

This chain links TRBV6-5 with TRBJ1-2; TRBD1 agrees at 7 bases. The CDR3 loop spans 15 amino acids. Germline V CDR1 and CDR2: MNHEY, SVGAGI. The V gene end was trimmed by 0 bases and the J gene end by 4 bases; junction bases not matched to a gene: 5. The CDR3 protein is CASSYSTGQSYGYTF. CDR3 nucleotide sequence: TGTGCCAGCAGTTACTCGACGGGACAGAGCTATGGCTACACCTTC.

The chain couples TRBV5-6 to TRBJ2-3; D gene uncertain. Looked up from germline, CDR1 is SGHDT and CDR2 is YYEEEE. This CDR3 comprises 14 residues. Trimming left V 5 bases short and J 6 bases short, with 16 bases between. The CDR3 is CASSPTWIRDTQYF. The CDR3 DNA follows: TGTGCCAGCAGTCCGACTTGGATTAGGGATACGCAGTATTTT.

The chain combines TRBV30 with TRBJ2-2; D ambiguous. This CDR3 contains 14 residues. The V gene's germline CDR1 is GTSNPN and CDR2 SVGIG (reference sequence). Trimming left V 0 bases short and J 3 bases short, with 8 bases between. The CDR3 region is CAWSVSLHTGELFF. In nucleotides, the CDR3 is TGTGCCTGGAGTGTGAGTTTGCACACCGGGGAGCTGTTTTTT.

The chain recombines TRBV30 with TRBJ2-7; tentative D call: TRBD1 (5 bases). Looked up from germline, CDR1 is GTSNPN and CDR2 is SVGIG (reference sequence). The V gene lost 4 bases and the J gene lost 2 bases, with 15 bases spanning the gap. This CDR3 is 14 amino acids long. The CDR3 loop reads CAWNRGSRAYEQYF. The CDR3 DNA is TGTGCCTGGAATAGGGGTTCAAGGGCCTACGAGCAGTACTTC.

This chain joins TRBV6-5 and TRBJ2-2; 7 positions match TRBD2. Germline-derived CDR1 and CDR2 are MNHEY and SVGAGI. CDR3 length equals 12 residues. Trimming at V came to 11 bases and at J to 6 bases, leaving 6 bases not matched to a gene. This CDR3 is CAVDGGAGELFF. The DNA of the CDR3 is TGTGCCGTTGATGGGGGGGCCGGGGAGCTGTTTTTT.

The chain is built from TRBV5-1 and TRBJ2-7; a possible D gene is TRBD1 (6 bases). The CDR3 runs 14 residues. Germline V gives CDR1 SGHRS, CDR2 YFSETQ. V lost 1 base, J lost 2 bases, and 10 bases lay in between. The CDR3 protein is CASSLIQGPYEQYF. The CDR3 DNA follows: TGCGCCAGCAGCTTGATACAGGGCCCCTACGAGCAGTACTTC.

The V gene is TRBV4-2, the J gene TRBJ2-3; 9 bases fit TRBD2. The CDR3 covers 16 residues. V lost 4 bases to trimming and J lost 2 bases; unmatched junction nucleotides: 7. Germline V gene lookup returns CDR1 LGHNA and CDR2 YNFKEQ. The CDR3, as DNA: TGTGCCAGCAGCCGGAGATTAGCGGGGGACACAGATACGCAGTATTTT. This sequence encodes CASSRRLAGDTDTQYF.

The chain recombines TRBV6-6 with TRBJ1-2; 7 bases are a match to TRBD1. This CDR3 spans 12 amino acids. The trim removed 6 bases at V and 8 bases at J, leaving 6 bases unmatched. Germline V lookup: CDR1 MNHNY, CDR2 SVGAGI (reference sequence). The CDR3 is CASSRDSGGYTF. The CDR3 DNA reads as TGTGCCAGCAGCCGGGACAGTGGGGGCTACACCTTC.

J is TRBJ1-1 and V is TRBV5-1; unclear D gene. Looked up from germline, CDR1 is SGHRS and CDR2 is YFSETQ. The CDR3 loop spans 11 amino acids. The V end lost 6 bases, the J end lost 1 base, and 4 bases lay between the germline ends. The CDR3 DNA follows: TGCGCCAGCAAACAGAACACTGAAGCTTTCTTT. Its protein is CASKQNTEAFF.

The rearrangement joins TRBV12-5 to TRBJ1-1; possible D gene TRBD1, 6 bases. V was cut by 11 bases and J by 11 bases, with 24 bases left in between. Germline V gene lookup returns CDR1 LGHNT and CDR2 FRNRAP. The CDR3 runs to 13 residues. The CDR3 spells CAGEVGGGRRAFF. The CDR3 nucleotides read TGTGCTGGAGAGGTAGGGGGGGGGCGAAGGGCTTTCTTT. Supplemented by reference TRBV12-5 and TRBJ1-1, the full variable domain reads DARVTQTPRHKVTEMGQEVTMRCQPILGHNTVFWYRQTMMQGLELLAYFRNRAPLDDSGMPKDRFSAEMPDATLATLKIQPSEPRDSAVYFCAGEVGGGRRAFFGQGTRLTVV.

Comments on this clone: The junction departs from germline at one end; a sequencing error may be responsible. Within the sample, other DNA sequences also encode this same CDR3. The chain uses TRBV6-6 and TRBJ1-5; the match to TRBD1 covers 7 bases. CDR1 is MNHNY and CDR2 is SVGAGI in the germline V gene (reference sequence). CDR3 length equals 15 residues. CDR3 sequence: CASSQSGGGNQPQHF. The CDR3 nucleotides read TGTGCCAGCAGTCAGTCAGGAGGGGGCAATCAGCCTCAGCATTTT.

This clone was found once. V and J are TRBV28 and TRBJ1-1; no definite D call. Looked up from germline, CDR1 is MDHEN and CDR2 is SYDVKM. The germline V and J ends were trimmed by 4 bases and 1 base, with 4 bases remaining between them. The CDR3 runs to 12 residues. The CDR3: CASSWANTEAFF. CDR3 bases: TGTGCCAGCAGTTGGGCGAACACTGAAGCTTTCTTT.

This rearrangement joins TRBV12-5 to TRBJ1-4; 9 bases align to TRBD1. Trimming cost V 7 bases and J 11 bases; bases outside gene matches: 14. The length of the CDR3 is 15 residues. The germline CDR1 and CDR2 sequences are LGHNT and FRNRAP. DNA of the CDR3: TGTGCTAGTGCCCCCTGGGAGGGGACAGGGTGGAAACTGTTTTTT. Translated: CASAPWEGTGWKLFF.

The CDR3 DNA is TGTGCCAGCAGCTCTGCCGGGACAGGCTCCTACGAGCAGTACTTC. Its translation is CASSSAGTGSYEQYF. The chain employs TRBV5-5 and TRBJ2-7, with 8 bases that match TRBD1. The V gene end was trimmed by 3 bases and the J gene end by 0 bases; junction bases not matched to a gene: 5. Germline V gene data show CDR1 as SGHKS and CDR2 as YYEKEE (reference sequence). There are 15 residues in the CDR3.

On this clone: Its ends do not fully match the called genes, so a read error is possible. CDR3 sequence (DNA): TGTGCCAGCAGCTTAGAGGCCGGTCCCTCTGGGGCCAACGGCCTGACTTTC. As protein: CASSLEAGPSGANGLTF. The chain is built from TRBV11-3 and TRBJ2-6, with a tentative D call TRBD1 (5 bases). From germline, CDR1 is SGHNT and CDR2 YENEEA. This CDR3 comprises 17 residues.

The chain couples TRBV5-6 to TRBJ1-1, with 8 bases identical to TRBD1. Trimming cost V 4 bases and J 5 bases; bases outside gene matches: 4. The CDR3 extends over 13 amino acids. Germline CDR1 reads SGHDT; CDR2 reads YYEEEE. The CDR3 nucleotides read TGTGCCAGCAGCATAAGACAGGGGACTGAAGCTTTCTTT. Translating gives CASSIRQGTEAFF. Full variable domain (remainder filled in from reference TRBV5-6 and TRBJ1-1): DAGVTQSPTHLIKTRGQQVTLRCSPKSGHDTVSWYQQALGQGPQFIFQYYEEEERQRGNFPDRFSGHQFPNYSSELNVNALLLGDSALYLCASSIRQGTEAFFGQGTRLTVV.

V usage is TRBV9 and J usage is TRBJ2-3; 7 positions agree with TRBD1. V lost 7 bases, J lost 2 bases, and 7 bases stayed unmatched. CDR1 is SGDLS and CDR2 is YYNGEE in the germline V gene. The CDR3 runs to 14 residues. The CDR3 DNA reads as TGTGCCAGCGGGACAGCTGGTTACACAGATACGCAGTATTTT. Its protein is CASGTAGYTDTQYF. Drawing the rest from reference TRBV9 and TRBJ2-3, the complete variable domain is DSGVTQTPKHLITATGQRVTLRCSPRSGDLSVYWYQQSLDQGLQFLIQYYNGEERAKGNILERFSAQQFPDLHSELNLSSLELGDSALYFCASGTAGYTDTQYFGPGTRLTVL.

In this sample, this clone turned up once. The chain joins TRBV30 to TRBJ1-2; a possible D gene is TRBD1 (5 bases). Trimming left V 5 bases short and J 6 bases short, with 19 bases between. CDR1 is GTSNPN, CDR2 SVGIG, per germline (reference sequence). There are 14 residues in the CDR3. Written as DNA, the CDR3 is TGTGCCTGGCACCGCGGGACCAAAAGACATGGCTACACCTTC. This sequence encodes CAWHRGTKRHGYTF. The full variable domain, in which reference TRBV30 and TRBJ1-2 provide the parts outside the CDR3, is SQTIHQWPATLVQPVGSPLSLECTVEGTSNPNLYWYRQAAGRGLQLLFYSVGIGQISSEVPQNLSASRPQDRQFILSSKKLLLSDSGFYLCAWHRGTKRHGYTFGSGTRLTVV.